This entry features one T cell receptor beta chain sequence. TCRdb's table, derived via immunoSEQ multiplex PCR, lists solely in-frame clones and lacks some. The sample lists some 190,000 clones, just under 85% seen once, with roughly 5.3% in the top ten. Germline loops: CDR1 MNHEY, CDR2 SVGAGI. Trimming left V 4 bases short and J 1 base short, with 10 bases between. CDR3 size: 14 residues. This sample is part of a study of blood T cell repertoires in COVID-19. The wider study: Sources were T cells, B-cell-depleted T cells, or PBMCs; the material itself was cDNA or gDNA.

Sequenced material: peripheral blood. The chain has TRBV6-5 and TRBJ1-1; possible D gene TRBD1, 5 bases. This clonotype was sampled from a woman in her sixties or seventies with active or convalescent COVID-19. The CDR3 loop is CASSWGRENTEAFF. CDR3 in DNA: TGTGCCAGCAGTTGGGGGAGGGAGAACACTGAAGCTTTCTTT.